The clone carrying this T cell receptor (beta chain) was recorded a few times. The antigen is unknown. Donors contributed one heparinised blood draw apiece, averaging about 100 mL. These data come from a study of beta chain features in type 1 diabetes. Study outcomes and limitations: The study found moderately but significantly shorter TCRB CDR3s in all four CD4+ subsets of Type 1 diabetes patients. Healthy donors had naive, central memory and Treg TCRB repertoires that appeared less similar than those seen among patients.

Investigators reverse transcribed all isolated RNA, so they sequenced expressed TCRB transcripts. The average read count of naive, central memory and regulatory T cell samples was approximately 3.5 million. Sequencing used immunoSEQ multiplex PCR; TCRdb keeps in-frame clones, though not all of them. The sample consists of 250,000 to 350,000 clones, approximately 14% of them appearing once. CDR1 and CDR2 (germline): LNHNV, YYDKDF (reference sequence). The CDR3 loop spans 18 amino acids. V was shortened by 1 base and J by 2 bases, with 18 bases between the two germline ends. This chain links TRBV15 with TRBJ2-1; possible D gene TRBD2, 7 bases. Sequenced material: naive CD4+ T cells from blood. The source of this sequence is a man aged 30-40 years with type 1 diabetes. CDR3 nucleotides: TGTGCCACCAGCAGAGGGGGGGCTAGGGAGGGCCCCTACAATGAGCAGTTCTTC. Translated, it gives CATSRGGAREGPYNEQFF.